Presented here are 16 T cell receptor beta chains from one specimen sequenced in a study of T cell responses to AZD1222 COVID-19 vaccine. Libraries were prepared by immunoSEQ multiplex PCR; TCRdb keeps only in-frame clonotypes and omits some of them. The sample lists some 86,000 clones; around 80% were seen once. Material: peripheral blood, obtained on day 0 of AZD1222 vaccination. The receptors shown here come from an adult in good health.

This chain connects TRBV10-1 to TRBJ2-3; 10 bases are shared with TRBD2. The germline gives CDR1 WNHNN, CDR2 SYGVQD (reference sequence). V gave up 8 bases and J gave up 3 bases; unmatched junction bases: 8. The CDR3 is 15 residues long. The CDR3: CASGSASGGTDTQYF. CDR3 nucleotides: TGCGCCAGCGGTTCCGCTAGCGGGGGAACAGATACGCAGTATTTT.

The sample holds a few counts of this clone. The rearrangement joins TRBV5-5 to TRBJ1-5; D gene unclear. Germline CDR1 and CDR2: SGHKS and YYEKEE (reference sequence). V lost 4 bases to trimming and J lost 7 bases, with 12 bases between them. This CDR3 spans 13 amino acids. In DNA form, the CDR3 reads TGTGCCAGCAGCCCCACCGTAAGACAGCCCCAGCATTTT. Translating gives CASSPTVRQPQHF. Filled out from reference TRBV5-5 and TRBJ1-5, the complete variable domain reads DAGVTQSPTHLIKTRGQQVTLRCSPISGHKSVSWYQQVLGQGPQFIFQYYEKEERGRGNFPDRFSARQFPNYSSELNVNALLLGDSALYLCASSPTVRQPQHFGDGTRLSIL.

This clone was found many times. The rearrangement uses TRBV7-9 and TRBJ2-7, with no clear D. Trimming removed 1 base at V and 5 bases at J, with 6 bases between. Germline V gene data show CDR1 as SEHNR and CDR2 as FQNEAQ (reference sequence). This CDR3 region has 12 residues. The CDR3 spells CASSLGPNEQYF. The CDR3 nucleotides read TGTGCCAGCAGCTTAGGACCCAACGAGCAGTACTTC.

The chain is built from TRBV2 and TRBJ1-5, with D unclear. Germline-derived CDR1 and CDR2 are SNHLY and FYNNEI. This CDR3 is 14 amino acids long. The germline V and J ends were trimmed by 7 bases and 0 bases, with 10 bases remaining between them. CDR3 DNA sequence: TGTGCCAGCACGAGGAGGAATAGCAATCAGCCCCAGCATTTT. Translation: CASTRRNSNQPQHF.

CDR3 bases: TGCGCCAGCAGCTTGGCTGGGGACATGCCCTACGAGCAGTACTTC. It translates to CASSLAGDMPYEQYF. The chain combines TRBV5-1 with TRBJ2-7; maybe TRBD1 (6 bases). V shed 0 bases and J shed 2 bases, with 12 bases lying between them. This CDR3 has 15 residues. Germline assignment: CDR1 SGHRS and CDR2 YFSETQ.

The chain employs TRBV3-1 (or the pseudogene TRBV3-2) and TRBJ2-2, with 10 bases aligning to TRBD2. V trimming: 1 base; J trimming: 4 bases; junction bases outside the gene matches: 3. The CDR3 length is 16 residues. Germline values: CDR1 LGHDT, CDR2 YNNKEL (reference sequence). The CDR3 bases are TGTGCCAGCAGCCAAGGGAGCGGGGGGGCCACCGGGGAGCTGTTTTTT. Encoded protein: CASSQGSGGATGELFF.

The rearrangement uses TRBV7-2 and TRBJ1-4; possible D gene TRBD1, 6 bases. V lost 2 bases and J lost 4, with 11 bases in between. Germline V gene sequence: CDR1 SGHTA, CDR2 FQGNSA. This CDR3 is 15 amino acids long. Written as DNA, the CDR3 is TGTGCCAGCAGCTTAAGAAGGGGGGTTAATGAAAAACTGTTTTTT. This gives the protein CASSLRRGVNEKLFF.

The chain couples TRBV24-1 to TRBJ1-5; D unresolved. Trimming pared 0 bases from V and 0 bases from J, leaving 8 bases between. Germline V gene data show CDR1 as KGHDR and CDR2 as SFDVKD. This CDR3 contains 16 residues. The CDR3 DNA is TGTGCCACCAGTGATTTGAATGAGGATAGCAATCAGCCCCAGCATTTT. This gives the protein CATSDLNEDSNQPQHF.

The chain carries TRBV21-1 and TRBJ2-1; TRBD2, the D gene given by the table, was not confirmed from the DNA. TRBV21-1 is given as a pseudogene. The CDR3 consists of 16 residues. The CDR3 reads CASSPLRRTDGDEQFF. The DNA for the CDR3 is TGTGCCAGCAGCCCCCTTCGGAGGACGGATGGCGATGAGCAGTTCTTC.

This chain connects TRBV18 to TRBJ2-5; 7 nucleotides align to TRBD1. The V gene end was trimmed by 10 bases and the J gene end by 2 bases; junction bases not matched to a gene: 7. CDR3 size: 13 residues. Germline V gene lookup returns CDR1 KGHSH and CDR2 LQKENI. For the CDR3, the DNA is TGTGCCACTTCGGGGACAGTGCAAGAGACCCAGTACTTC. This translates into CATSGTVQETQYF.

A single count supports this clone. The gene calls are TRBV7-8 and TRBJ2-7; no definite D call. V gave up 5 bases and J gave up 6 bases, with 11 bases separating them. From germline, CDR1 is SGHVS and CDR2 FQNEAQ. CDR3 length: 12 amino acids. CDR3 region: CASSQRRGEQYF. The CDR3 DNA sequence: TGTGCCAGCAGCCAGAGGCGAGGCGAGCAGTACTTC.

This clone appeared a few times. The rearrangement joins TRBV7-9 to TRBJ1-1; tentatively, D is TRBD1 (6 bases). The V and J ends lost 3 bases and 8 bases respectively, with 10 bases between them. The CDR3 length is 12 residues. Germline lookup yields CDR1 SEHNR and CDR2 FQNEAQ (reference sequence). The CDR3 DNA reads TGTGCCAGCAGCTTGTTTACAGGGGAAGCTTTCTTT. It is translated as CASSLFTGEAFF.

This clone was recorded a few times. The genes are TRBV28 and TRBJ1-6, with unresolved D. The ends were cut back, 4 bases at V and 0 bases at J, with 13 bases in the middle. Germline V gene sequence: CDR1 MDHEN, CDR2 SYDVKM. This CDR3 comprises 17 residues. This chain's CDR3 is CASSSSEASSYNSPLHF. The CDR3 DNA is TGTGCCAGCAGTTCCTCGGAGGCGAGCTCCTATAATTCACCCCTCCACTTT.

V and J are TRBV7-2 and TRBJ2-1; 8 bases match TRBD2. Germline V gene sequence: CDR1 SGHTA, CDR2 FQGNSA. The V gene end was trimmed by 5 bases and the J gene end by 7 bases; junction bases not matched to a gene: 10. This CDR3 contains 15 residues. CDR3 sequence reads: CASSMSGSVGNEQFF. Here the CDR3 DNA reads TGTGCCAGCAGCATGAGCGGGAGCGTCGGGAATGAGCAGTTCTTC.

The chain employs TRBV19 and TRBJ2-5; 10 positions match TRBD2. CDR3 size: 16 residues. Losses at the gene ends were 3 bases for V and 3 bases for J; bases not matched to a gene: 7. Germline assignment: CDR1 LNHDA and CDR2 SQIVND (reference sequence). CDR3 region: CASSMGTSGTKETQYF. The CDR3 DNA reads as TGTGCCAGTAGTATGGGAACTAGCGGGACCAAAGAGACCCAGTACTTC.

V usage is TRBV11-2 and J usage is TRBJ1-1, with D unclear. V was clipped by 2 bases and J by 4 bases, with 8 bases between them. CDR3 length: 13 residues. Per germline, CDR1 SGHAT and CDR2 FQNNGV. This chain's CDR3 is CASSLTTSTEAFF. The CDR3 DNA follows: TGTGCCAGCAGCTTAACCACCAGCACTGAAGCTTTCTTT.